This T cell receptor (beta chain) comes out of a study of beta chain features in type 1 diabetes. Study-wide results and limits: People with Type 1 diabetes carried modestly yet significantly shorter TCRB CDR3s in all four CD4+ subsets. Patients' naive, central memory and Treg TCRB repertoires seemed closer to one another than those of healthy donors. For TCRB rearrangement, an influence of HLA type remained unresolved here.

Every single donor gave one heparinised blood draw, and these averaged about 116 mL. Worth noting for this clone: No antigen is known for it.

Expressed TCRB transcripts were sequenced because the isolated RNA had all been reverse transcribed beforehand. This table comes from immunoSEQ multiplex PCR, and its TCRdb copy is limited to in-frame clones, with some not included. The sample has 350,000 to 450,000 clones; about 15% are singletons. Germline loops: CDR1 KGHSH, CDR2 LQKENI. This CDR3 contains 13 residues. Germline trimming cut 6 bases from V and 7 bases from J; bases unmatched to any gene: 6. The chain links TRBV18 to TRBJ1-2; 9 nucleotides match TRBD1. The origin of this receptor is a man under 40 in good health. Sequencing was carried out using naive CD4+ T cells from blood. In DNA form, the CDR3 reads TGTGCCAGCTCCAGGGACAGGGCTGCTGGCTACACCTTC. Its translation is CASSRDRAAGYTF.